This TCR beta chain was profiled in a study of spatial heterogeneity in lung cancer. Carried by each TCR cDNA molecule was a unique molecular identifier. TCRdb reprocessed the 5' RACE reads with MiXCR, giving one entry per CDR3 protein. The profile shows 9,500 to 15,000 distinct CDR3 sequences, approximately 15% of them singletons. V lost 5 bases and J 4 bases, leaving 13 bases between the germline ends. The CDR3 extends over 14 amino acids. Germline CDR1 reads LNHDA; CDR2 reads SQIVND (reference sequence). The sample's time point: sample taken at primary tumor resection. Unsorted whole RNA from tumor, nontumor lung or frozen PBMC underwent sequencing.

The chain has TRBV19 and TRBJ2-3; D perhaps matches TRBD2 (6 bases). Sequenced here: PBMCs, sampled at surgery. The origin of this receptor is a female donor with early-stage non-small cell lung cancer. The CDR3 sequence: CASSSNPGADTQYF. CDR3 nucleotide sequence: TGTGCCAGTAGTTCGAACCCGGGAGCAGATACGCAGTATTTT.